These 24 T cell receptor beta chains originate from one sample sequenced in a study of cytomegalovirus exposure and HLA in healthy donors. PCR amplification relied on 60 Vbeta primers (plus 13 Jbeta primers). Method: immunoSEQ multiplex PCR; TCRdb's copy keeps in-frame clones and lacks some. Here the sample spans approximately 190,000 clones, roughly 80% being singletons. The sample taken for sequencing was PBMCs. The receptors derive from a woman aged 18-29 years in good health and CMV-seronegative.

Here the CDR3 reads CASSSQGNEQFF. The CDR3 DNA reads TGCGCCAGCAGCTCACAGGGGAATGAGCAGTTCTTC. The chain links TRBV5-1 to TRBJ2-1; 7 bases agree with TRBD1. V gave up 3 bases and J gave up 7 bases; unmatched junction bases: 1. This CDR3 is 12 amino acids long. The V gene's germline CDR1 is SGHRS and CDR2 YFSETQ.

The V gene is TRBV10-3, the J gene TRBJ1-6; the D is unclear. The germline V and J ends were trimmed by 3 bases and 9 bases, with 6 bases remaining between them. CDR1 is ENHRY and CDR2 is SYGVKD in the germline V gene. The CDR3 sequence is 12 residues long. CDR3 nucleotides: TGTGCCATCAGTGAACGGGTTTCACCCCTCCACTTT. Encoded protein: CAISERVSPLHF.

This clone was found once. The chain carries TRBV12-5 and TRBJ2-2; TRBD2 aligns across 8 bases. Trimming cost V 3 bases and J 1 base; bases outside gene matches: 4. The CDR3 contains 16 residues. Germline loops: CDR1 LGHNT, CDR2 FRNRAP. CDR3 in amino acids: CASGFPAGVNTGELFF. The CDR3 DNA sequence: TGTGCTAGTGGTTTTCCAGCGGGGGTGAACACCGGGGAGCTGTTTTTT.

V and J are TRBV7-2 and TRBJ2-3; 8 bases are a match to TRBD2. Germline V gene lookup returns CDR1 SGHTA and CDR2 FQGNSA. The J segment lost 8 bases and the V segment lost 5 bases, leaving 21 bases of the junction unmatched. The CDR3 spans 18 residues. The CDR3: CASSARTAGTRGTGTQYF. The CDR3 bases are TGTGCCAGCAGCGCAAGGACAGCCGGGACTAGGGGTACTGGTACGCAGTATTTT.

This clone has just a few counts. The chain carries TRBV4-2 and TRBJ2-2; D not resolved. This CDR3 is built from 15 residues. Germline V gene sequence: CDR1 LGHNA, CDR2 YNFKEQ. The V gene lost 0 bases and the J gene lost 5 bases, with 10 bases spanning the gap. CDR3 amino acids: CASSQEEGATGELFF. CDR3 in DNA: TGTGCCAGCAGCCAAGAGGAAGGAGCAACCGGGGAGCTGTTTTTT.

This sequence joins TRBV29-1 and TRBJ2-5; D call uncertain. The V gene's germline CDR1 is SQVTM and CDR2 ANQGSEA. Trimming removed 4 bases at V and 5 bases at J, with 11 bases between. CDR3 length: 12 residues. The CDR3 sequence is CSVVGPRETQYF. The CDR3 DNA follows: TGCAGCGTTGTTGGCCCGCGGGAGACCCAGTACTTC.

The chain carries TRBV11-2 and TRBJ2-3, with 10 positions matching TRBD1. Germline CDR1 SGHAT, CDR2 FQNNGV. V gave up 6 bases and J gave up 5 bases; unmatched junction bases: 8. CDR3 length: 15 residues. The CDR3: CASSTFGTGEDTQYF. CDR3 nucleotide sequence: TGTGCCAGCAGTACATTCGGGACAGGGGAAGATACGCAGTATTTT.

This clone was observed a few times. In DNA, the CDR3 is TGTGCCAGCAGCCTTCTTGGGACAGGGATTGAAAAACTGTTTTTT. Protein sequence: CASSLLGTGIEKLFF. The chain couples TRBV27 to TRBJ1-4; 9 bases agree with TRBD1. Germline values: CDR1 MNHEY, CDR2 SMNVEV (reference sequence). J was trimmed by 7 bases and V by 6 bases; bases with no gene match: 9. The CDR3 runs to 15 residues. The complete variable domain, with remaining parts taken from reference TRBV27 and TRBJ1-4, reads EAQVTQNPRYLITVTGKKLTVTCSQNMNHEYMSWYRQDPGLGLRQIYYSMNVEVTDKGDVPEGYKVSRKEKRNFPLILESPSPNQTSLYFCASSLLGTGIEKLFFGSGTQLSVL.

This clone was seen a few times. The chain uses TRBV6-5 and TRBJ1-1; 9 bases map to TRBD1. CDR1 is MNHEY, CDR2 SVGAGI, per germline. Unmatched junction bases numbered 7, after V lost 5 bases and J lost 6 bases. The CDR3 is 14 amino acids. The CDR3 nucleotides are TGTGCCAGCAGTCGGACAGGGGTTTCCTCTGAAGCTTTCTTT. This encodes CASSRTGVSSEAFF.

This clone occurred a few times. The chain joins TRBV7-2 to TRBJ2-7, with 7 bases matching TRBD1. The CDR3 is 14 amino acids. Trimming took 5 bases from V and 0 from J; bases not matched to a gene: 4. In germline, CDR1 is SGHTA, CDR2 FQGNSA. CDR3 coding DNA: TGTGCCAGCAGCCTACAGGGGAGCTCCTACGAGCAGTACTTC. Translated: CASSLQGSSYEQYF.

The rearrangement joins TRBV25-1 to TRBJ2-3; 8 positions agree with TRBD2. The ends lost 2 bases at V and 5 bases at J; junction bases unmatched: 12. Germline loops: CDR1 MGHDK, CDR2 SYGVNS. The CDR3 loop spans 17 amino acids. The CDR3 sequence is CASSERSESGSKDTQYF. The CDR3 region has the DNA TGTGCCAGCAGTGAAAGGTCGGAGAGCGGGAGTAAAGATACGCAGTATTTT.

This clone has just one count. CDR3 coding DNA: TGCGCCAGCAGCTTGGTCGGGACAGAGATATCCGAGCAGTACTTC. This gives the protein CASSLVGTEISEQYF. The chain uses TRBV5-1 and TRBJ2-7; TRBD1 aligns across 7 bases. V was clipped by 0 bases and J by 6 bases; unmatched bases: 9. The CDR3 extends over 15 amino acids. Germline CDR1 reads SGHRS; CDR2 reads YFSETQ.

V gene TRBV6-1 combines with J gene TRBJ2-7; D is ambiguous. CDR1 and CDR2 from the germline V gene are MNHNS and SASEGT. The V end lost 3 bases, the J end lost 2 bases, and 11 bases lay between the germline ends. The CDR3 runs to 14 residues. The CDR3 region has the DNA TGTGCCAGCAGTGATATGGCGCAGGCCTACGAGCAGTACTTC. Its protein is CASSDMAQAYEQYF.

This sequence joins TRBV7-9 and TRBJ2-7, with TRBD2 matching 12 bases. CDR1 is SEHNR, CDR2 FQNEAQ, per germline (reference sequence). The CDR3 length is 17 residues. Trimming at V came to 1 base and at J to 7 bases, leaving 11 bases not matched to a gene. The CDR3 DNA is TGTGCCAGCAGCTTAGGAGGAGGACTAGCGGGGAAGGGGGAGCAGTACTTC. Residues: CASSLGGGLAGKGEQYF.

V gene TRBV2 combines with J gene TRBJ2-1; TRBD2 matches 10 bases. This CDR3 region has 17 residues. Germline CDR1 SNHLY, CDR2 FYNNEI. Trimming at V came to 2 bases and at J to 4 bases, leaving 8 bases not matched to a gene. The CDR3 loop is CASSERLAGGLYNEQFF. The CDR3 DNA sequence: TGTGCCAGCAGTGAACGCTTAGCGGGAGGACTATACAATGAGCAGTTCTTC.

In its sample, this clone was seen a few times. The sample contains more than one DNA sequence encoding this CDR3. The chain uses TRBV27 and TRBJ2-1, with 12 bases identical to TRBD2. This CDR3 is built from 14 residues. Germline trimming cut 3 bases from V and 7 bases from J; bases unmatched to any gene: 1. CDR1 is MNHEY and CDR2 is SMNVEV in the germline V gene (reference sequence). The CDR3, as DNA: TGTGCCAGCAGTTTCGGGACTAGCGGGAATGAGCAGTTCTTC. This encodes CASSFGTSGNEQFF.

The V gene is TRBV4-1, the J gene TRBJ1-1; 7 nucleotides match TRBD1. The CDR3 consists of 16 residues. Germline assignment: CDR1 MGHRA and CDR2 YSYEKL. Trimming removed 0 bases from V and 2 bases from J; junction bases left unmatched: 6. The CDR3 spells CASSQEGIGGNTEAFF. In DNA, the CDR3 is TGCGCCAGCAGCCAAGAGGGTATAGGGGGCAACACTGAAGCTTTCTTT.

The rearrangement joins TRBV19 to TRBJ1-3; 11 bases agree with TRBD1. Losses at the gene ends were 3 bases for V and 7 bases for J; bases not matched to a gene: 5. In germline, CDR1 is LNHDA, CDR2 SQIVND (reference sequence). This CDR3 contains 15 residues. CDR3: CASSIGQGALNTIYF. The CDR3 DNA is TGTGCCAGTAGTATCGGACAGGGGGCGTTGAACACCATATATTTT.

The chain recombines TRBV6-1 with TRBJ2-7, with TRBD2 matching over 10 bases. Germline-derived CDR1 and CDR2 are MNHNS and SASEGT. The CDR3 totals 14 residues. V lost 10 bases and J lost 0; bases outside the gene matches: 6. The CDR3, as DNA: TGTGCCACCAGAACTAGCGGGACCTCCTACGAGCAGTACTTC. Its protein product is CATRTSGTSYEQYF.

The genes are TRBV7-9 and TRBJ2-7, with D perhaps matching TRBD1 (6 bases). The V and J ends lost 2 bases and 5 bases respectively, with 10 bases between them. Germline values: CDR1 SEHNR, CDR2 FQNEAQ (reference sequence). The CDR3 contains 13 residues. CDR3 residues: CASSLTGINEQYF. The CDR3 DNA reads TGTGCCAGCAGCTTAACAGGGATCAACGAGCAGTACTTC.

Only a few counts were recorded for this clone. The rearrangement joins TRBV6-5 to TRBJ2-7; a weak D match, TRBD2 (6 bases). In germline, CDR1 is MNHEY, CDR2 SVGAGI. The V and J ends lost 2 bases and 5 bases respectively, with 13 bases between them. CDR3 size: 14 residues. The CDR3 region has the DNA TGTGCCAGCAGTTACAGCGGGCTTGTCAACGAGCAGTACTTC. Its protein product is CASSYSGLVNEQYF.

This chain connects TRBV5-1 to TRBJ1-1; 11 bases align to TRBD1. Germline assignment: CDR1 SGHRS and CDR2 YFSETQ. CDR3 size: 17 residues. J was trimmed by 4 bases and V by 0 bases; bases with no gene match: 8. DNA for the CDR3: TGCGCCAGCAGCTTGGTAGGACAGGGGGCGCGGGTCACTGAAGCTTTCTTT. Amino acid sequence: CASSLVGQGARVTEAFF. Full variable domain (outside the CDR3, taken from reference TRBV5-1 and TRBJ1-1): KAGVTQTPRYLIKTRGQQVTLSCSPISGHRSVSWYQQTPGQGLQFLFEYFSETQRNKGNFPGRFSGRQFSNSRSEMNVSTLELGDSALYLCASSLVGQGARVTEAFFGQGTRLTVV.

This clone was recorded only once. The chain employs TRBV2 and TRBJ1-2, with 7 bases identical to TRBD1. Germline V gives CDR1 SNHLY, CDR2 FYNNEI. This CDR3 is 13 amino acids long. J lost 4 bases, V lost 7 bases, and 6 bases had no gene match. In DNA form, the CDR3 reads TGTGCCAGCATAAGACAGGGCCTCTATGGCTACACCTTC. Translated, it gives CASIRQGLYGYTF.

The chain recombines TRBV29-1 with TRBJ1-2, with a tentative D call TRBD1 (5 bases). The CDR3 loop spans 14 amino acids. Germline V gives CDR1 SQVTM, CDR2 ANQGSEA. Trimming shortened V by 4 bases and J by 5 bases, and 17 bases separated the two germline ends. Written as DNA, the CDR3 is TGCAGCGTTGTTATACCGGGCAGGGATTATGGCTACACCTTC. This gives the protein CSVVIPGRDYGYTF.